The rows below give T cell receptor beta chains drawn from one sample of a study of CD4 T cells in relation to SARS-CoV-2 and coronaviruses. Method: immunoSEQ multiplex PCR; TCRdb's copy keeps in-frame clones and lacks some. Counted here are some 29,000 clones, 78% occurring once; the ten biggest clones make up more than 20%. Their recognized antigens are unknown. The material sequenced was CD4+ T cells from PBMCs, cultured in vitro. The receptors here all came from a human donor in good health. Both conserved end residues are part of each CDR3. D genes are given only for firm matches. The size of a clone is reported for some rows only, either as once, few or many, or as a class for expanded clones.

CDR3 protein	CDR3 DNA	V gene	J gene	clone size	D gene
CACSTGHNEKLFF	TGTGCCTGCTCTACGGGTCATAATGAAAAACTGTTTTTT	TRBV30	TRBJ1-4	-	-
CASSLVGASGSTDTQYF	TGTGCCAGCAGCTTAGTTGGGGCTAGCGGGAGCACAGATACGCAGTATTTT	TRBV7-6	TRBJ2-3	-	TRBD2
CASSTGQGKQQPQHF	TGTGCCAGCTCAACCGGACAGGGAAAACAGCAGCCCCAGCATTTT	TRBV18	TRBJ1-5	once	TRBD1
CASSPLGAGELFF	TGTGCCAGCAGCCCCCTGGGCGCCGGGGAGCTGTTTTTT	TRBV6-2/TRBV6-3	TRBJ2-2	once	-
CASRLTSANSYEQYF	TGTGCCAGTAGACTTACTAGCGCCAACTCCTACGAGCAGTACTTC	TRBV19	TRBJ2-7	once	TRBD2
CASSLQGVRQPQHF	TGTGCCAGCAGTCTACAGGGAGTGAGGCAGCCCCAGCATTTT	TRBV6-6	TRBJ1-5	few	-
CASSRQGAYTEAFF	TGTGCCAGCAGTAGGCAGGGGGCATACACTGAAGCTTTCTTT	TRBV2	TRBJ1-1	-	TRBD1
CSASTRQGANGYTF	TGCAGTGCTAGTACAAGGCAGGGGGCAAATGGCTACACCTTC	TRBV20-1	TRBJ1-2	-	TRBD1
CASSIDPRGGHQPQHF	TGTGCCAGTAGTATAGACCCGAGGGGCGGGCATCAGCCCCAGCATTTT	TRBV19	TRBJ1-5	-	-
CASSLQDRLNYGYTF	TGTGCCAGCAGCTTACAGGACAGGTTAAACTATGGCTACACCTTC	TRBV5-6	TRBJ1-2	-	TRBD1
CASSLTGGTFKVEQFF	TGTGCCAGCAGTCTCACGGGGGGGACGTTCAAAGTGGAACAGTTCTTC	TRBV28	TRBJ2-1	-	TRBD2
CASSLGQGKGKTQYF	TGTGCCAGCAGCTTGGGACAGGGTAAGGGAAAGACCCAGTACTTC	TRBV5-4	TRBJ2-5	-	TRBD1
CASSQPRDRSRYF	TGTGCCAGCAGTCAACCCCGGGACAGATCCCGTTACTTC	TRBV2	TRBJ2-4	-	TRBD1
CASSRNPSSYNEQFF	TGTGCCAGCAGCCGGAACCCGAGCTCCTACAATGAGCAGTTCTTC	TRBV3-1/TRBV3-2	TRBJ2-1	-	-
CASSHEAGGEETQYF	TGCGCCAGCAGTCATGAGGCAGGAGGGGAAGAGACCCAGTACTTC	TRBV23-1	TRBJ2-5	-	-
CASGLVSSGRQETQYF	TGTGCTAGTGGTTTGGTTTCTAGCGGGAGGCAAGAGACCCAGTACTTC	TRBV12-5	TRBJ2-5	once	TRBD2
CASSLVYQWGAETQYF	TGTGCCAGCAGCTTAGTCTACCAGTGGGGGGCAGAGACCCAGTACTTC	TRBV5-8	TRBJ2-5	-	-
CASSVLAGETQYF	TGTGCCAGCAGCGTCCTGGCGGGGGAGACCCAGTACTTC	TRBV9	TRBJ2-5	-	-
CASSPLSGTETQYF	TGTGCCAGTAGTCCCCTTAGCGGGACAGAGACCCAGTACTTC	TRBV19	TRBJ2-5	medium-sized	TRBD2
CASSLGDRYLERLFF	TGTGCCAGCAGCCTAGGGGACCGGTACTTGGAAAGACTGTTTTTT	TRBV7-6	TRBJ1-4	-	-
CASSLAGPLHF	TGTGCCAGCAGTCTCGCAGGGCCCCTCCACTTT	TRBV27	TRBJ1-6	-	-
CASSDFNQPQHF	TGCGCCAGCAGCGACTTCAATCAGCCCCAGCATTTT	TRBV10-2	TRBJ1-5	-	-
CASSYTAPWGTDTQYF	TGTGCCAGCAGTTACACGGCTCCCTGGGGCACAGATACGCAGTATTTT	TRBV6-2/TRBV6-3	TRBJ2-3	-	-
CASSLAGYTEAFF	TGTGCCAGCAGCTTAGCCGGATACACTGAAGCTTTCTTT	TRBV7-9	TRBJ1-1	-	-
CAIGLLSRGIKADTQYF	TGTGCCATAGGACTTCTTTCTCGCGGGATTAAGGCGGATACGCAGTATTTT	TRBV2	TRBJ2-3	-	-
CAISEGRSRDTEAFF	TGTGCCATCAGTGAGGGTAGGAGCAGGGACACTGAAGCTTTCTTT	TRBV10-3	TRBJ1-1	-	-
CASTVGYNEQFF	TGTGCCAGCACTGTGGGCTACAATGAGCAGTTCTTC	TRBV2	TRBJ2-1	-	-
CATSTGNYEQYF	TGCGCCACCTCGACAGGGAACTACGAGCAGTACTTC	TRBV5-1	TRBJ2-7	few	TRBD1
CASSLDPGSGYTF	TGCGCCAGCAGCCTGGATCCGGGGTCGGGCTACACCTTC	TRBV5-1	TRBJ1-2	-	-
CASSLQGYEQYF	TGTGCCAGCAGCTTACAGGGATACGAGCAGTACTTC	TRBV7-9	TRBJ2-7	-	-
CASSIDREGNQPQHF	TGTGCCAGTAGTATAGACCGGGAGGGCAATCAGCCCCAGCATTTT	TRBV19	TRBJ1-5	few	-
CASSLAGGATNEKLFF	TGCGCCAGCAGCCTGGCGGGGGGAGCAACTAATGAAAAACTGTTTTTT	TRBV5-1	TRBJ1-4	-	-
CASSLGGAGGNLGNTIYF	TGTGCCAGCAGCTTAGGAGGGGCAGGAGGAAATCTAGGAAACACCATATATTTT	TRBV7-2	TRBJ1-3	few	-
CASSRRGLAGESTDTQYF	TGTGCCAGCTCACGGAGGGGACTAGCGGGGGAAAGCACAGATACGCAGTATTTT	TRBV18	TRBJ2-3	-	TRBD2
CASTFGQFYNSPLHF	TGTGCCAGCACTTTTGGACAGTTTTATAATTCACCCCTCCACTTT	TRBV2	TRBJ1-6	-	-
CASSPIRDRVSAFF	TGTGCCAGCAGCCCAATCCGGGACAGGGTTTCGGCTTTCTTT	TRBV7-2	TRBJ1-1	-	TRBD1
CASSVEGGTYNEQFF	TGTGCCAGCAGCGTAGAGGGGGGAACCTACAATGAGCAGTTCTTC	TRBV9	TRBJ2-1	-	-
CASSPRTGGSNIQYF	TGTGCCAGCAGCCCCCGGACAGGGGGCTCAAACATTCAGTACTTC	TRBV7-2	TRBJ2-4	-	TRBD1
CASSDVWGNTGELFF	TGTGCCAGCAGTGACGTCTGGGGAAACACCGGGGAGCTGTTTTTT	TRBV2	TRBJ2-2	few	-
CASWLGSDTQYF	TGTGCCAGCTGGTTGGGGAGTGATACGCAGTATTTT	TRBV2	TRBJ2-3	few	-
CASSVLSNSQIMNTEAFF	TGTGCCAGCAGCGTACTCTCCAACAGCCAAATTATGAACACTGAAGCTTTCTTT	TRBV9	TRBJ1-1	-	-
CASSLYGRADTQYF	TGTGCCAGCAGCTTGTATGGGAGGGCAGATACGCAGTATTTT	TRBV5-6	TRBJ2-3	-	TRBD2
CASIGGYEQYF	TGTGCCAGCATTGGTGGGTACGAGCAGTACTTC	TRBV25-1	TRBJ2-7	-	-
CASSQDRRENIYNSPLHF	TGCGCCAGCAGCCAAGATCGCAGGGAGAATATTTATAATTCACCCCTCCACTTT	TRBV4-1	TRBJ1-6	-	-
CASSRRGRGVTDTQYF	TGTGCCAGCAGCCGGCGAGGGCGGGGGGTCACAGATACGCAGTATTTT	TRBV3-1/TRBV3-2	TRBJ2-3	-	TRBD2
CSGLTDLYGYTF	TGCAGCGGCCTGACTGATCTCTATGGCTACACCTTC	TRBV29-1	TRBJ1-2	-	-
CASSVGVGRAGHEQFF	TGTGCCAGCAGCGTAGGGGTCGGGAGGGCCGGCCATGAGCAGTTCTTC	TRBV9	TRBJ2-1	-	TRBD2
CASSPDVGTEAFF	TGTGCCAGCAGCCCGGACGTTGGGACTGAAGCTTTCTTT	TRBV3-1/TRBV3-2	TRBJ1-1	-	-
CASSDFTGKSPYEQYF	TGTGCCAGCAGTGATTTCACAGGGAAATCGCCCTACGAGCAGTACTTC	TRBV6-1	TRBJ2-7	-	-
CASSLLAGGMINEQFF	TGTGCCAGCAGCTTACTAGCGGGAGGTATGATCAATGAGCAGTTCTTC	TRBV7-2	TRBJ2-1	once	TRBD2
CATKTGTEGQPQHF	TGTGCCACCAAGACCGGGACGGAGGGTCAGCCCCAGCATTTT	TRBV2	TRBJ1-5	-	-
CASSPTGTGGGEQYF	TGTGCCAGCTCACCAACAGGGACAGGGGGCGGCGAGCAGTACTTC	TRBV18	TRBJ2-7	-	TRBD1
CGLRIAFGGSTQYF	TGTGGCCTCCGGATAGCCTTTGGTGGGAGCACGCAGTATTTT	TRBV9	TRBJ2-3	-	-